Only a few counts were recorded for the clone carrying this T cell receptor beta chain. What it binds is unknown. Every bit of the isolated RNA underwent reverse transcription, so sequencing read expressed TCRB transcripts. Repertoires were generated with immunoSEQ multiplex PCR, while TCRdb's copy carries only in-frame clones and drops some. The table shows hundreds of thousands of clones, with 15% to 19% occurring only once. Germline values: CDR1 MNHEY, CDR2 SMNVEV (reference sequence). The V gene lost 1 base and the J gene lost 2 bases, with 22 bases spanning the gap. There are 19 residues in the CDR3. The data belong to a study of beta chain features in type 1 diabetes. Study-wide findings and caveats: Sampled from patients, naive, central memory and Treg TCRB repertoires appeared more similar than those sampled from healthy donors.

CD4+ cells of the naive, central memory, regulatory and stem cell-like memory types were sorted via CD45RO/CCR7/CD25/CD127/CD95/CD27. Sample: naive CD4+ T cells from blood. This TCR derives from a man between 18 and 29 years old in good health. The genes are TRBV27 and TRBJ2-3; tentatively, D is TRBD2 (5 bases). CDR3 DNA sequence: TGTGCCAGCAGTTTATATACCCCCAGGCGGGCGAGACACACAGATACGCAGTATTTT. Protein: CASSLYTPRRARHTDTQYF.